The 11 T cell receptor beta chains in this list originate from one sample, sequenced in a study of regulatory T cells in long-lasting Graves disease. CDR3 regions were amplified by Arm-PCR using iRepertoire HTBI primers to build TCR beta libraries. TCRdb redid the calling of the multiplex PCR reads with MiXCR, one entry per CDR3 protein. Found here are around 400,000 distinct CDR3 sequences, roughly 23% of them singletons; the top ten hold 25% to 35%. Time point reported: persistent/refractory GD, antithyroid drugs over 5 years with positive TRAb. PBMC RNA was the source of the TCR library. The sequencing here drew on peripheral blood mononuclear cells (PBMCs), taken when the disease was refractory, from a patient treated with antithyroid drugs. Every receptor here comes from a woman in her thirties or forties with Graves disease.

This clonotype was picked up many times. V gene TRBV11-2 combines with J gene TRBJ1-1; 10 positions match TRBD1. CDR1 and CDR2 (germline): SGHAT, FQNNGV. This CDR3 is 16 amino acids long. The V segment lost 4 bases and the J segment 5 bases; nucleotides outside the gene matches: 10. The CDR3 coding sequence is TGTGCCAGCAGCTCACCGGGACAGGGGTCGGAGACTGAAGCTTTCTTT. Its translation is CASSSPGQGSETEAFF. The whole variable domain, filled in from reference TRBV11-2 and TRBJ1-1, reads EAGVAQSPRYKIIEKRQSVAFWCNPISGHATLYWYQQILGQGPKLLIQFQNNGVVDDSQLPKDRFSAERLKGVDSTLKIQPAKLEDSAVYLCASSSPGQGSETEAFFGQGTRLTVV.

V gene TRBV12-3 or TRBV12-4 combines with J gene TRBJ2-1, with a possible D match to TRBD2 (6 bases). The CDR3 length is 19 residues. Trimming pared 5 bases from V and 4 bases from J, leaving 27 bases between. The CDR3 protein is CASSPVDSLRAGRYNEQFF. The CDR3 coding sequence is TGTGCCAGCAGTCCCGTCGACAGCCTACGCGCGGGGCGATACAATGAGCAGTTCTTC.

This clonotype was seen only a few times. This chain uses TRBV29-1 with TRBJ2-1; 7 bases align to TRBD2. With 6 bases clipped from V and 5 bases from J, the junction kept 7 bases outside the gene matches. Germline assignment: CDR1 SQVTM and CDR2 ANQGSEA. The CDR3 is 13 amino acids. As DNA, the CDR3 is TGCAGCGTACGTCTGGGAGGGGACAATGAGCAGTTCTTC. It yields the protein CSVRLGGDNEQFF.

The chain is built from TRBV12-3 or TRBV12-4 and TRBJ1-2; tentative D call: TRBD1 (5 bases). The V end was cut by 7 bases, the J end by 4 bases, with 16 bases between. The length of the CDR3 is 14 residues. CDR3 DNA: TGTGCCAGCACTCAATTCGACAGACTCTATGGCTACACCTTC. This translates into CASTQFDRLYGYTF.

Many counts were recorded for this clonotype. The chain joins TRBV18 to TRBJ2-5; D gene uncertain. Germline V lookup: CDR1 KGHSH, CDR2 LQKENI. CDR3 length equals 13 residues. V gave up 0 bases and J gave up 2 bases, with 4 bases separating them. For the CDR3, the DNA is TGTGCCAGCTCACCACCGACTCAAGAGACCCAGTACTTC. This sequence encodes CASSPPTQETQYF.

This clonotype was counted at least ten times. J is TRBJ1-4 and V is TRBV6-2 or TRBV6-3; TRBD1 might be the D (5 bases). Germline values: CDR1 MNHEY, CDR2 SVGEGT. This CDR3 is 14 amino acids long. V lost 6 bases and J lost 11, with 19 bases in between. Here the CDR3 reads CASSAGLWIPKLFF. CDR3 sequence (DNA): TGTGCCAGCAGCGCGGGGCTCTGGATCCCGAAACTGTTTTTT.

V usage is TRBV29-1 and J usage is TRBJ2-7; 7 bases map to TRBD1. Germline V gene data show CDR1 as SQVTM and CDR2 as ANQGSEA. J was trimmed by 9 bases and V by 4 bases; bases with no gene match: 12. This CDR3 is 13 amino acids long. CDR3 nucleotides: TGCAGCGTTGTAAGGGACAGCACACCCGGGCAGTACTTC. Amino acid sequence: CSVVRDSTPGQYF.

This clonotype showed up many times. This chain links TRBV5-1 with TRBJ1-2; D perhaps matches TRBD1 (5 bases). This CDR3 contains 13 residues. Germline loops: CDR1 SGHRS, CDR2 YFSETQ. Between the trimmed V and J ends, which lost 5 bases and 6 bases, there was a span of 14 bases. The CDR3: CASRNGTADGYTF. The CDR3 DNA reads as TGCGCCAGCAGGAACGGGACGGCCGATGGCTACACCTTC. The entire variable domain, with the rest obtained from reference TRBV5-1 and TRBJ1-2, is as follows: KAGVTQTPRYLIKTRGQQVTLSCSPISGHRSVSWYQQTPGQGLQFLFEYFSETQRNKGNFPGRFSGRQFSNSRSEMNVSTLELGDSALYLCASRNGTADGYTFGSGTRLTVV.

CDR3 residues: CASNNRNSNQPQHF. For the CDR3, the DNA is TGTGCCAGCAACAACAGGAATAGCAATCAGCCCCAGCATTTT. The V gene is TRBV3-1, the J gene TRBJ1-5; possibly TRBD1 for D (5 bases). CDR1 LGHDT and CDR2 YNNKEL come from the germline V gene (reference sequence). The CDR3 spans 14 residues. The V end lost 7 bases, the J end lost 0 bases, and 10 bases lay between the germline ends.

This rearrangement joins TRBV5-1 to TRBJ2-5; the D gene is possibly TRBD1 (6 bases). Germline CDR1 is SGHRS and CDR2 is YFSETQ. The CDR3 is made up of 15 amino acids. Trimming shortened V by 4 bases and J by 1 base, and 14 bases separated the two germline ends. The CDR3 DNA reads as TGCGCCAGCAGCCAGGACAGAGGCGTCCAAGAGACCCAGTACTTC. Translating it yields CASSQDRGVQETQYF. The whole variable domain, filled in from reference TRBV5-1 and TRBJ2-5, reads KAGVTQTPRYLIKTRGQQVTLSCSPISGHRSVSWYQQTPGQGLQFLFEYFSETQRNKGNFPGRFSGRQFSNSRSEMNVSTLELGDSALYLCASSQDRGVQETQYFGPGTRLLVL.

This clonotype has more than one count but fewer than ten. V and J are TRBV7-9 and TRBJ1-2; D uncertain. The CDR3 loop spans 14 amino acids. With 1 base removed from V and 2 bases from J, the gap between germline ends came to 8 bases. The germline V gene encodes CDR1 SEHNR and CDR2 FQNEAQ (reference sequence). The CDR3 region has the DNA TGTGCCAGCAGCTTAGTGGTCCACAACTATGGCTACACCTTC. Its protein is CASSLVVHNYGYTF.